These T cell receptor beta chains were read from a single sample in a study of shared clonotypes between healthy human individuals. Sequenced by immunoSEQ multiplex PCR; TCRdb stores in-frame clones only, minus some. Among more than 2 million clones, just over 90% were seen once, and the ten largest hold roughly 1.7%. The sample consisted of naive CD8+ T cells from PBMCs. The receptors were sampled from a young man in good health. Some clones in this sample may be carry-over from other donors' samples. Each CDR3 is given with its conserved first and last residue. The order of the fields is D gene, V gene, J gene, clone size, CDR3 DNA, CDR3 protein. The D gene is left open where the match is weak. The size field is filled for only some rows; it gives once, few, many or a size class.

TRBD2	TRBV7-2	TRBJ2-7	-	TGTGCCAGCAGCTTTTTCCGGGGGGGCGCCTACGAGGGGTACTTC	CASSFFRGGAYEGYF
TRBD2	TRBV4-3	TRBJ2-1	-	TGCGCCAGCAGCCACGCACGGACTAGCGGGAGAAACGAGCAGTTCTTC	CASSHARTSGRNEQFF
TRBD1	TRBV27	TRBJ2-7	-	TGTGCCAGCAGCTCCGGGACAGGGGGCTACGAGCAGTACTTC	CASSSGTGGYEQYF
TRBD1	TRBV6-5	TRBJ2-2	-	TGTGCCAGCAGTTATGACAGGGGCACCGGGGAGCTGTTTTTT	CASSYDRGTGELFF
-	TRBV25-1	TRBJ1-3	-	TGTGCCAGCAGTCCATGGGGCACCGCTGGAAACACCATATATTTT	CASSPWGTAGNTIYF
TRBD1	TRBV7-9	TRBJ1-2	-	TGTGCCAGCAGCTTTAGACAGGGAGATGGCTACACCTTC	CASSFRQGDGYTF
-	TRBV7-9	TRBJ1-6	-	TGTGCCAGCAGCTTACCGGGTGATAATTCACCCCTCCACTTT	CASSLPGDNSPLHF
-	TRBV19	TRBJ2-1	-	TGTGCCAGTAGTATAGGCGGGTTCTCCTACAATGAGCAGTTCTTC	CASSIGGFSYNEQFF
-	TRBV27	TRBJ2-5	-	TGTGCCAGCAGTTCGCCAGCGGGTTTCCAAGAGACCCAGTACTTC	CASSSPAGFQETQYF
-	TRBV19	TRBJ2-2	-	TGTGCCAGTAGTATTTCTTTCGGTGAAGCAGGGGTTTGGGACACCGGGGAGCTGTTTTTT	CASSISFGEAGVWDTGELFF
TRBD1	TRBV7-9	TRBJ1-5	-	TGTGCCAGCAGCCCCACAGGGGGCCAGCCCCAGCATTTT	CASSPTGGQPQHF
-	TRBV9	TRBJ2-5	-	TGTGCCAGCAGCTCCCGAAGGGGACAAGAAGAGACCCAGTACTTC	CASSSRRGQEETQYF
-	TRBV13	TRBJ1-5	-	TGTGCCAGCAGCTTAGGAATGGGCAGGGGTGGCAATCAGCCCCAGCATTTT	CASSLGMGRGGNQPQHF
TRBD1	TRBV7-6	TRBJ1-3	-	TGTGCCAGCAGCACAGACAGGGGACCAACTGGAAACACCATATATTTT	CASSTDRGPTGNTIYF
-	TRBV4-2	TRBJ2-7	-	TGTGCCAGCAGCCAAGCGGGTGGGGATACCTACGAGCAGTACTTC	CASSQAGGDTYEQYF
-	TRBV5-4	TRBJ2-3	once	TGTGCCAGCAGCGCCCCCTGGGAGCCCACAGATACGCAGTATTTT	CASSAPWEPTDTQYF
TRBD2	TRBV28	TRBJ2-3	-	TGTGCCAGCAGTTTGGGGACTAGCGTCACAGATACGCAGTATTTT	CASSLGTSVTDTQYF